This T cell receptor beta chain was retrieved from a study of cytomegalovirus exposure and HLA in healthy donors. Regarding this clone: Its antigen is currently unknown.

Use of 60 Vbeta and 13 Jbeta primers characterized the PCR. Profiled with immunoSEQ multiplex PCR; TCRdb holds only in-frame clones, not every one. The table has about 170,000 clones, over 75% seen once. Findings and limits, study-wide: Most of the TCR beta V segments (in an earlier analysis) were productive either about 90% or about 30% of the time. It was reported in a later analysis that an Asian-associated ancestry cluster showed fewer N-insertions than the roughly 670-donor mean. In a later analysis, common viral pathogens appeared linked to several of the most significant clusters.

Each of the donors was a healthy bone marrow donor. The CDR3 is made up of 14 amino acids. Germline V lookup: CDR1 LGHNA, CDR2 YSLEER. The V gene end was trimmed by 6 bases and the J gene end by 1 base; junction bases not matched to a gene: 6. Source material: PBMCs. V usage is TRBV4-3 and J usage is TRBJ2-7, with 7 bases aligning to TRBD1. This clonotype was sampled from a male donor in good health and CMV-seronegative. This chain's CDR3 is CASRRRQGSYEQYF. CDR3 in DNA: TGCGCCAGCAGACGTCGACAGGGTTCCTACGAGCAGTACTTC.